Below are 9 T cell receptor beta chains sequenced from a single sample in a study of blood T cell repertoires in COVID-19. This table comes from immunoSEQ multiplex PCR, and its TCRdb copy is limited to in-frame clones, with some not included. This sample has about 480,000 clones; about 87% occur once, and the top ten carry around 13%. Sequenced sample: peripheral blood. Receptor source: a woman between 50 and 59 years old with COVID-19, enrolled during active disease.

The CDR3 sequence: CSVSGASTDTQYF. CDR3 bases: TGCAGCGTCTCGGGAGCCTCCACAGATACGCAGTATTTT. The rearrangement joins TRBV29-1 to TRBJ2-3; possible D gene TRBD2, 6 bases. V was trimmed by 6 bases and J by 2 bases, leaving 12 bases between them. This CDR3 comprises 13 residues. Per germline, CDR1 SQVTM and CDR2 ANQGSEA.

This clone was detected a few times. J is TRBJ1-1 and V is TRBV9, with a tentative D call TRBD1 (6 bases). CDR1 is SGDLS and CDR2 is YYNGEE in the germline V gene. This CDR3 has 12 residues. V was trimmed by 1 base and J by 11 bases, leaving 12 bases between them. For the CDR3, the DNA is TGTGCCAGCAGCGTACTACAGGGAGATGCTTTCTTT. Amino acid sequence: CASSVLQGDAFF. The complete variable domain, with remaining parts taken from reference TRBV9 and TRBJ1-1, reads DSGVTQTPKHLITATGQRVTLRCSPRSGDLSVYWYQQSLDQGLQFLIQYYNGEERAKGNILERFSAQQFPDLHSELNLSSLELGDSALYFCASSVLQGDAFFGQGTRLTVV.

The chain combines TRBV6-5 with TRBJ1-2; 7 nucleotides agree with TRBD1. Losses at the gene ends were 7 bases for V and 5 bases for J; bases not matched to a gene: 13. The length of the CDR3 is 15 residues. Germline CDR1 is MNHEY and CDR2 is SVGAGI. The CDR3 nucleotides read TGTGCCAGCAAACCCGGGACAGCCAGATTTTATGGCTACACCTTC. Encoded protein: CASKPGTARFYGYTF.

In this sample, this clone turned up once. The CDR3 here is CASSERREAQPQHF. The CDR3 coding sequence is TGTGCCAGCAGTGAACGGAGGGAGGCGCAGCCCCAGCATTTT. J is TRBJ1-5 and V is TRBV6-1; D is unresolved. The CDR3 is 14 amino acids. Looked up from germline, CDR1 is MNHNS and CDR2 is SASEGT. Trimming removed 2 bases from V and 7 bases from J, with 12 bases in between.

The chain employs TRBV5-6 and TRBJ2-4, with D hard to call. Looked up from germline, CDR1 is SGHDT and CDR2 is YYEEEE. The CDR3 consists of 16 residues. The ends were cut back, 4 bases at V and 2 bases at J, with 16 bases in the middle. The CDR3 spells CASSPPSPRTKNIQYF. The CDR3 coding sequence is TGTGCCAGCAGCCCCCCAAGCCCGAGAACCAAAAACATTCAGTACTTC.

This rearrangement joins TRBV6-5 to TRBJ1-2; possibly TRBD1 for D (6 bases). This CDR3 has 12 amino acids. CDR1 and CDR2 (germline): MNHEY, SVGAGI. V was clipped by 8 bases and J by 5 bases, with 12 bases between them. This chain's CDR3 is CASFGGAYGYTF. DNA for the CDR3: TGTGCCAGCTTTGGGGGGGCGTATGGCTACACCTTC.

In regard to this clone: The sample contains more than one DNA sequence encoding this CDR3. V and J are TRBV29-1 and TRBJ2-7; TRBD2 might be the D (7 bases). This CDR3 is built from 11 residues. Trimming pared 6 bases from V and 4 bases from J, leaving 10 bases between. CDR1 and CDR2 from the germline V gene are SQVTM and ANQGSEA. The CDR3: CSVGGGYEQYF. In nucleotides, the CDR3 is TGCAGCGTGGGAGGGGGATACGAGCAGTACTTC.

The chain employs TRBV4-1 and TRBJ1-5; 7 bases fit TRBD1. Germline-derived CDR1 and CDR2 are MGHRA and YSYEKL. The CDR3 extends over 15 amino acids. After removal of 4 bases from V and 0 bases from J, the junction contained 3 bases not matched to a gene. In nucleotides, the CDR3 is TGCGCCAGCAGCCTAGGGGGCGGTAGCAATCAGCCCCAGCATTTT. It yields the protein CASSLGGGSNQPQHF.

J is TRBJ1-1 and V is TRBV28; the D gene is possibly TRBD1 (6 bases). The CDR3 sequence is 14 residues long. Germline CDR1 reads MDHEN; CDR2 reads SYDVKM. V lost 2 bases and J 7 bases, leaving 14 bases between the germline ends. The CDR3 loop reads CASSLTPGHLEAFF. CDR3 DNA: TGTGCCAGCAGTTTAACACCGGGACACCTTGAAGCTTTCTTT.